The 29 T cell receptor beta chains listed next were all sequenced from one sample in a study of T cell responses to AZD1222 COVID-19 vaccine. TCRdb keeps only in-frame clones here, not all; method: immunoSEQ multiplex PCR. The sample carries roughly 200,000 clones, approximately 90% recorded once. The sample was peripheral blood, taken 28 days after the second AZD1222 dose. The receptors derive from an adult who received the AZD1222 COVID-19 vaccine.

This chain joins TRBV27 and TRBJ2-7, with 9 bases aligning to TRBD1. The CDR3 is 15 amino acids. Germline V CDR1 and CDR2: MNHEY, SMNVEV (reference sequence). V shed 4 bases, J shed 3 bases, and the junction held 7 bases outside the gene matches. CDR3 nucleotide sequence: TGTGCCAGCAGTTCTACGGGACAGGGTAACTACGAGCAGTACTTC. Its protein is CASSSTGQGNYEQYF.

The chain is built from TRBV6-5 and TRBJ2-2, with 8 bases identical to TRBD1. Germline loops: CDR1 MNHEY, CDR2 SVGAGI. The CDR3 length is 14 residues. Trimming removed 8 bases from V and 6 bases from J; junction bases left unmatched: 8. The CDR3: CASGGTGPPGELFF. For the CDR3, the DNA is TGTGCCAGCGGCGGGACAGGCCCTCCCGGGGAGCTGTTTTTT.

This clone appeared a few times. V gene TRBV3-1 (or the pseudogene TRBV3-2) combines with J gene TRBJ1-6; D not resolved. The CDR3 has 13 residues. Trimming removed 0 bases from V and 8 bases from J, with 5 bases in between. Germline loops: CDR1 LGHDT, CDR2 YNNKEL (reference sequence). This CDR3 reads CASSQDIYSPLHF. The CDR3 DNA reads TGTGCCAGCAGCCAAGATATCTATTCACCCCTCCACTTT.

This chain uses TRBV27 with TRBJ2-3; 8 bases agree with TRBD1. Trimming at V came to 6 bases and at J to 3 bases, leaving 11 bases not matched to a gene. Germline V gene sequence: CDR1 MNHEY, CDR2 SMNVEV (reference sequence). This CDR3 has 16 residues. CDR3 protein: CASSPEPDRGTDTQYF. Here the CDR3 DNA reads TGTGCCAGCAGCCCCGAACCCGACAGGGGAACAGATACGCAGTATTTT.

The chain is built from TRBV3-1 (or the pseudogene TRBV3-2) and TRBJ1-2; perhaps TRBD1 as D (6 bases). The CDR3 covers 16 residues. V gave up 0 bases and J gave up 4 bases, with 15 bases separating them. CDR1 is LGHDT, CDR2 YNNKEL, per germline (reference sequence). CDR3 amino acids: CASSQDRGHGGYGYTF. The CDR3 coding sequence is TGTGCCAGCAGCCAAGATCGGGGACATGGAGGCTATGGCTACACCTTC.

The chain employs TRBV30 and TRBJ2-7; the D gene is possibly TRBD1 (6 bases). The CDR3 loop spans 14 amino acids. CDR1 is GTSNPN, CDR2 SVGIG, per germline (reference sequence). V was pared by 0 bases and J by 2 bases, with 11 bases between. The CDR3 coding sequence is TGTGCCTGGAGTGTCTGGGGGCAAGCCTACGAGCAGTACTTC. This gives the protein CAWSVWGQAYEQYF.

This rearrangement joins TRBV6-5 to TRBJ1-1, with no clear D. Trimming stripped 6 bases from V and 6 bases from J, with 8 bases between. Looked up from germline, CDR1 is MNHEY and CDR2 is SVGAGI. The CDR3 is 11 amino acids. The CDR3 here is CASRRAAEAFF. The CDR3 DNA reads TGTGCCAGCAGGCGCGCAGCTGAAGCTTTCTTT.

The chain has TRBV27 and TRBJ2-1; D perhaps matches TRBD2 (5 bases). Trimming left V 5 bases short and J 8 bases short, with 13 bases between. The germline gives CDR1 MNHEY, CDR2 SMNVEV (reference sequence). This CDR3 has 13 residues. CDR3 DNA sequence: TGTGCCAGCAGTACCCGCCGGCGGGATGAGCAGTTCTTC. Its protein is CASSTRRRDEQFF.

The DNA of the CDR3 is TGTGCCAGCAGCCAAGAAGGCGTTTCTGGAAACACCATATATTTT. It encodes CASSQEGVSGNTIYF. This rearrangement joins TRBV14 to TRBJ1-3; D uncertain. In germline, CDR1 is SGHDN, CDR2 FVKESK. Trimming removed 0 bases at V and 1 base at J, with 7 bases between. This CDR3 is built from 15 residues. Looking up the rest from reference TRBV14 and TRBJ1-3 gives the full variable domain: EAGVTQFPSHSVIEKGQTVTLRCDPISGHDNLYWYRRVMGKEIKFLLHFVKESKQDESGMPNNRFLAERTGGTYSTLKVQPAELEDSGVYFCASSQEGVSGNTIYFGEGSWLTVV.

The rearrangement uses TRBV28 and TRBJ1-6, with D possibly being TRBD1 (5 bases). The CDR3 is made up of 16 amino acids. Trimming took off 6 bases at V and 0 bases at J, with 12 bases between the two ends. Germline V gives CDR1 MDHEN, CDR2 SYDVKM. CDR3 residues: CASSPRQNSYNSPLHF. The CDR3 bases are TGTGCCAGCAGCCCCAGACAGAACTCCTATAATTCACCCCTCCACTTT.

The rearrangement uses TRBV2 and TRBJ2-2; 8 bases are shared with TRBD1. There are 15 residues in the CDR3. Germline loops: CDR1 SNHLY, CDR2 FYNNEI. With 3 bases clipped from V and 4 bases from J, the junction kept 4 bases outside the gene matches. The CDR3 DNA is TGTGCCAGCAGTGAGCCAGGGGGCAGCACCGGGGAGCTGTTTTTT. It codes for CASSEPGGSTGELFF.

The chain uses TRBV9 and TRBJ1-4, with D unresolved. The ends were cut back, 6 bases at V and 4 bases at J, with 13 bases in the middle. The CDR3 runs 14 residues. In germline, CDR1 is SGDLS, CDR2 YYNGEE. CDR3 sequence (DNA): TGTGCCAGCACCCTAGGTATTGGTAATGAAAAACTGTTTTTT. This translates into CASTLGIGNEKLFF.

CDR3 in DNA: TGTGCCAGCAGCCTCGGACAGGGACGACCGGGTGGTGGCTACACCTTC. This encodes CASSLGQGRPGGGYTF. The chain has TRBV6-6 and TRBJ1-2, with 8 bases aligning to TRBD1. The CDR3 length is 16 residues. V shed 6 bases, J shed 7 bases, and the junction held 16 bases outside the gene matches. Germline assignment: CDR1 MNHNY and CDR2 SVGAGI (reference sequence).

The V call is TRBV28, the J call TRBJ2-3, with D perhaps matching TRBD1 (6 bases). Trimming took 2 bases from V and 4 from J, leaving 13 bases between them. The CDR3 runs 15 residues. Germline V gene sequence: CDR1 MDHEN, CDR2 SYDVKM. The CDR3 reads CASSLGGKVADTQYF. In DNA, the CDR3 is TGTGCCAGCAGTTTAGGGGGCAAAGTGGCAGATACGCAGTATTTT.

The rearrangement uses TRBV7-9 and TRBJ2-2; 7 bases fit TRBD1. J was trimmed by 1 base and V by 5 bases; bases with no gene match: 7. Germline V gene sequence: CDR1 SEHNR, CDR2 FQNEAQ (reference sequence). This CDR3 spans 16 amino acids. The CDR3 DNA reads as TGTGCCAGCAGCCCCTGGGGGACAGAGAACACCGGGGAGCTGTTTTTT. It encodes CASSPWGTENTGELFF.

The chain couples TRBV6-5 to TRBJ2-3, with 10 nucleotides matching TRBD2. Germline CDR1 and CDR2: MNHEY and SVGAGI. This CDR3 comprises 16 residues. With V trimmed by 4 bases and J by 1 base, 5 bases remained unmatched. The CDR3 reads CASSSLAGAGTDTQYF. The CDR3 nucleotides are TGTGCCAGCAGTTCGCTAGCGGGGGCTGGCACAGATACGCAGTATTTT.

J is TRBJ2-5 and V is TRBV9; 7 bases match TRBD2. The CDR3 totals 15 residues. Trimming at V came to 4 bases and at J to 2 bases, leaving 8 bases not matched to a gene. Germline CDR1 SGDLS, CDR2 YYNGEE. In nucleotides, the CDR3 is TGTGCCAGCAGCCCCCGGGGACTACCTCAAGAGACCCAGTACTTC. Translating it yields CASSPRGLPQETQYF.

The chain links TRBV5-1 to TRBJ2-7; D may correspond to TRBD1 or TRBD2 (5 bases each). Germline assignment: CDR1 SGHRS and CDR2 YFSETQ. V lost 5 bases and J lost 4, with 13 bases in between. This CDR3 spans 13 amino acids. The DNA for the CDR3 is TGCGCCAGCAGGACCGGGACGGGATACGAGCAGTACTTC. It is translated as CASRTGTGYEQYF.

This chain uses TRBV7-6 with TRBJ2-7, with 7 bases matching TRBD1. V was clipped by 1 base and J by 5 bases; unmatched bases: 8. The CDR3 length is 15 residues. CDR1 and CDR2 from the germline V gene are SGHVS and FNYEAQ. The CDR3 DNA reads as TGTGCCAGCAGCTTAGAGGTGGGGACAGCCAACGAGCAGTACTTC. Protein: CASSLEVGTANEQYF.

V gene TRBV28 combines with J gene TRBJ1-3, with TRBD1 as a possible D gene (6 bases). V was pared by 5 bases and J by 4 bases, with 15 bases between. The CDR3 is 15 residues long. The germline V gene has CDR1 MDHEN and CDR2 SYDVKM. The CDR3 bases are TGTGCCAGCAGTCTGGCCCGGGACAAGGGAAACACCATATATTTT. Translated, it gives CASSLARDKGNTIYF. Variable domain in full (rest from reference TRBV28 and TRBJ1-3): DVKVTQSSRYLVKRTGEKVFLECVQDMDHENMFWYRQDPGLGLRLIYFSYDVKMKEKGDIPEGYSVSREKKERFSLILESASTNQTSMYLCASSLARDKGNTIYFGEGSWLTVV.

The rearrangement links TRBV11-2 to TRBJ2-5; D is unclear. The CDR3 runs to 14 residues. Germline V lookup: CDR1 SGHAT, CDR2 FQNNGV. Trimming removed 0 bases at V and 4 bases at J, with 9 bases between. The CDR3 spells CASSLDLTRETQYF. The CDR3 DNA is TGTGCCAGCAGCTTAGATCTGACGAGAGAGACCCAGTACTTC.

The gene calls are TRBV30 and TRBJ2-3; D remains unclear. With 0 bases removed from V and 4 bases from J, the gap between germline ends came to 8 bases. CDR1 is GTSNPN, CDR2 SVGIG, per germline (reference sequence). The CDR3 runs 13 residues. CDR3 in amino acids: CAWSVGVADTQYF. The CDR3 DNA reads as TGTGCCTGGAGTGTCGGAGTCGCAGATACGCAGTATTTT.

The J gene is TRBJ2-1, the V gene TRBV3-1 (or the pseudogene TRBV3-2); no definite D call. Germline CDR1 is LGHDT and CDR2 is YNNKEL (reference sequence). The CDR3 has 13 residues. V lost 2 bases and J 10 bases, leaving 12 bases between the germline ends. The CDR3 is CASSQYSRPEQFF. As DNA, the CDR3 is TGTGCCAGCAGCCAATATTCTAGACCCGAGCAGTTCTTC.

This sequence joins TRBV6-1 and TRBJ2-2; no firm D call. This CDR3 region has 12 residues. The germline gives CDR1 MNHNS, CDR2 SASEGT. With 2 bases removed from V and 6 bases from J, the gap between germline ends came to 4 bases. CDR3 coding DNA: TGTGCCAGCAGTGAATACCCCGGGGAGCTGTTTTTT. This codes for CASSEYPGELFF.

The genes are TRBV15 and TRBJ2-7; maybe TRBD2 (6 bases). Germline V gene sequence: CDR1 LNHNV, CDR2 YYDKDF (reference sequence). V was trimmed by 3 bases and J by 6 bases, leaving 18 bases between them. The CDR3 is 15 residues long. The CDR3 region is CATSSLTRAEGEQYF. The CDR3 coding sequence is TGTGCCACCAGCAGCTTGACTAGAGCCGAGGGCGAGCAGTACTTC.

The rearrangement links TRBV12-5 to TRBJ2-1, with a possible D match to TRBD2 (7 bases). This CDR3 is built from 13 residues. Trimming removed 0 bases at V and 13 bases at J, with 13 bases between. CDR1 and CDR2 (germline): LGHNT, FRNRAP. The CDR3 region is CASGLVTGGGQFF. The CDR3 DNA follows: TGTGCTAGTGGTTTGGTTACTGGGGGGGGCCAGTTCTTC. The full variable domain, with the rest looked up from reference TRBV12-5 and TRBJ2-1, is DARVTQTPRHKVTEMGQEVTMRCQPILGHNTVFWYRQTMMQGLELLAYFRNRAPLDDSGMPKDRFSAEMPDATLATLKIQPSEPRDSAVYFCASGLVTGGGQFFGPGTRLTVL.

In DNA form, the CDR3 reads TGTGCCAGTAGTATCTCGGGGGCGGGCGGGGAGCTGTTTTTT. Translation: CASSISGAGGELFF. The chain couples TRBV19 to TRBJ2-2; either TRBD1 or TRBD2 may supply D (6 bases each). CDR1 is LNHDA, CDR2 SQIVND, per germline (reference sequence). Deletions cut 3 bases from V and 7 bases from J, with 12 bases between. CDR3 length equals 14 residues. The entire variable domain, with the rest obtained from reference TRBV19 and TRBJ2-2, is as follows: DGGITQSPKYLFRKEGQNVTLSCEQNLNHDAMYWYRQDPGQGLRLIYYSQIVNDFQKGDIAEGYSVSREKKESFPLTVTSAQKNPTAFYLCASSISGAGGELFFGEGSRLTVL.

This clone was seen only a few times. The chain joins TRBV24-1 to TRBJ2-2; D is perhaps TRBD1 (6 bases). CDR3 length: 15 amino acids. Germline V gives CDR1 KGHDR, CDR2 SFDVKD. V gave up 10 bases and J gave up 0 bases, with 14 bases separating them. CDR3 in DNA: TGTGCCACTCAATCGGACAGCGCGAACACCGGGGAGCTGTTTTTT. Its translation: CATQSDSANTGELFF.

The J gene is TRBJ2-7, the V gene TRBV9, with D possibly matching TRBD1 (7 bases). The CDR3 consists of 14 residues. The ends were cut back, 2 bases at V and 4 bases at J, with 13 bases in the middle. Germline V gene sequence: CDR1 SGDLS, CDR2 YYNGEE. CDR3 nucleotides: TGTGCCAGCAGCGTTGGAGGGGGCCAGTACGAGCAGTACTTC. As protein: CASSVGGGQYEQYF.